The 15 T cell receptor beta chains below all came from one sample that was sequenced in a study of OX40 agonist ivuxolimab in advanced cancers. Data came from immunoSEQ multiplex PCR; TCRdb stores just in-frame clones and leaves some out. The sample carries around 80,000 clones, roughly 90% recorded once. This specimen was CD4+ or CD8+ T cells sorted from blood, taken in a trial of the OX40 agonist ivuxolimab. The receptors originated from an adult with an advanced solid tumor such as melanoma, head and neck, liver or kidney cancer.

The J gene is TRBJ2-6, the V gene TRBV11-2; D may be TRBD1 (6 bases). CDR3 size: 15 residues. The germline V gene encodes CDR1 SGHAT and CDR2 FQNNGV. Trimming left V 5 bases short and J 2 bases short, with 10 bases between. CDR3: CASSPWGPGANVLTF. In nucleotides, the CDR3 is TGTGCCAGCAGCCCGTGGGGGCCTGGGGCCAACGTCCTGACTTTC.

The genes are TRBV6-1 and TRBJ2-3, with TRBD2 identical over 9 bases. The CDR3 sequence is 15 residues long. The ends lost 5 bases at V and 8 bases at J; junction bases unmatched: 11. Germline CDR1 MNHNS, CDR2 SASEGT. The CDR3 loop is CASSSPRGRVATQYF. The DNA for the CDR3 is TGTGCCAGCAGTTCCCCCCGCGGGAGGGTGGCTACGCAGTATTTT.

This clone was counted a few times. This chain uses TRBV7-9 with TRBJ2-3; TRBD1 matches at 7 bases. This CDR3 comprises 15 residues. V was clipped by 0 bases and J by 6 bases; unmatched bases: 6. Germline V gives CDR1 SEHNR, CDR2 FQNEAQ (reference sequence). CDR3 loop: CASSLAVGQADTQYF. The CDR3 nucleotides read TGTGCCAGCAGCTTAGCCGTCGGACAGGCGGATACGCAGTATTTT.

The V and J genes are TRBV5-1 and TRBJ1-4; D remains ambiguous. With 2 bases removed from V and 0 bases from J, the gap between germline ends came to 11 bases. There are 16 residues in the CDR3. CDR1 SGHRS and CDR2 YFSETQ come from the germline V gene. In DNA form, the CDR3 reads TGCGCCAGCAGCTTTGGCACCTCTTCAACTAATGAAAAACTGTTTTTT. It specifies CASSFGTSSTNEKLFF.

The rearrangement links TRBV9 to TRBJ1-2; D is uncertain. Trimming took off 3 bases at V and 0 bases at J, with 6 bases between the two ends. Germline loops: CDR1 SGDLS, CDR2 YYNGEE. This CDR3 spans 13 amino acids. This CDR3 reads CASSGVANYGYTF. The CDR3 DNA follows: TGTGCCAGCAGCGGTGTAGCTAACTATGGCTACACCTTC. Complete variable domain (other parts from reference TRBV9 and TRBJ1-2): DSGVTQTPKHLITATGQRVTLRCSPRSGDLSVYWYQQSLDQGLQFLIQYYNGEERAKGNILERFSAQQFPDLHSELNLSSLELGDSALYFCASSGVANYGYTFGSGTRLTVV.

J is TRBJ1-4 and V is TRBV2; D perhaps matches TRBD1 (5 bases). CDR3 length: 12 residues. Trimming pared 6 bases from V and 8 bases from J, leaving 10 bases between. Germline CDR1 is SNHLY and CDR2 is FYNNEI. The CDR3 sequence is CASRWTIEKLFF. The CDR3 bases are TGTGCCAGCAGATGGACAATAGAAAAACTGTTTTTT.

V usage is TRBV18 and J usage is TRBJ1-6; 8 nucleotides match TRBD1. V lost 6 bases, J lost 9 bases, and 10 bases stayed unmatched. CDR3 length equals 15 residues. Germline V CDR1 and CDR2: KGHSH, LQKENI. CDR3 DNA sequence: TGTGCCAGCTCGTTGCTTGACAGGGGTTTTTCACCCCTCCACTTT. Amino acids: CASSLLDRGFSPLHF.

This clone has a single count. Here the CDR3 DNA reads TGTGCCAGCAGTCCCGGCCTGGGCTACGAGCAGTACTTC. Translated: CASSPGLGYEQYF. The chain recombines TRBV27 with TRBJ2-7; unclear D gene. The CDR3 is 13 amino acids. Trimming pared 5 bases from V and 3 bases from J, leaving 11 bases between. Germline CDR1 MNHEY, CDR2 SMNVEV (reference sequence).

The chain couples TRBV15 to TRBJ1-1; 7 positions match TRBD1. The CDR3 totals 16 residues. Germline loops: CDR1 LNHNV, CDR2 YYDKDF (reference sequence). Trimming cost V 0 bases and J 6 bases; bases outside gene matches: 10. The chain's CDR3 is CATSREISFGQAEAFF. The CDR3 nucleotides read TGTGCCACCAGCAGAGAGATTTCCTTTGGACAGGCTGAAGCTTTCTTT.

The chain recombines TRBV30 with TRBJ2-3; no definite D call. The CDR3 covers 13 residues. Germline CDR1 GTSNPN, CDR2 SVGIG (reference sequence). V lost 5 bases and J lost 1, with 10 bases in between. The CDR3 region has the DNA TGTGCCTGGGCCGGTCTTCGCACAGATACGCAGTATTTT. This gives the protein CAWAGLRTDTQYF.

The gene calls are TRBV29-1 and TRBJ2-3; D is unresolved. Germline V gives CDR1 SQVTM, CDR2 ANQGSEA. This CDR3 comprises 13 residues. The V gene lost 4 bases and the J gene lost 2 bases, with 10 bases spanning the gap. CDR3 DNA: TGCAGCGTTGTTGTTAGATTCACAGATACGCAGTATTTT. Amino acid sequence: CSVVVRFTDTQYF.

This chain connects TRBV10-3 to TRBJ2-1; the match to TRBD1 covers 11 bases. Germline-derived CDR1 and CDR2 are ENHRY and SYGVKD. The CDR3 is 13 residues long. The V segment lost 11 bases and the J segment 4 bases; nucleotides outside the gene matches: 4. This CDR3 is CASRDRGYNEQFF. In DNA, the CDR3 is TGTGCCTCCCGGGACAGGGGGTACAATGAGCAGTTCTTC.

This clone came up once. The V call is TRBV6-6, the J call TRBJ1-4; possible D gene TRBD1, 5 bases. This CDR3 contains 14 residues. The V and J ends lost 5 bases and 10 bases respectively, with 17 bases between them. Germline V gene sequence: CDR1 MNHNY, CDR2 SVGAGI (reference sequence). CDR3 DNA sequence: TGTGCCAGCAGTCCCCTTGGGGCAGGTGGAAAACTGTTTTTT. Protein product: CASSPLGAGGKLFF.

The CDR3 region is CASSLGVSYGYTF. In DNA, the CDR3 is TGCGCCAGCAGCTTGGGGGTTTCCTATGGCTACACCTTC. The chain uses TRBV5-1 and TRBJ1-2; D is uncertain. Germline CDR1 SGHRS, CDR2 YFSETQ. The V and J ends lost 0 bases and 4 bases respectively, with 7 bases between them. CDR3 length: 13 residues.

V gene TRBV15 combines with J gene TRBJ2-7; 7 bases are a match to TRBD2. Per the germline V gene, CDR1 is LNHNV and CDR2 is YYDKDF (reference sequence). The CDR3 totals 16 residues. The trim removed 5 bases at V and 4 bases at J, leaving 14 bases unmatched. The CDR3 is CATSDVELAPVYEQYF. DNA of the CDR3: TGTGCCACCAGCGACGTAGAACTAGCGCCCGTTTACGAGCAGTACTTC. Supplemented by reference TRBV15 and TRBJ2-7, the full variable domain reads DAMVIQNPRYQVTQFGKPVTLSCSQTLNHNVMYWYQQKSSQAPKLLFHYYDKDFNNEADTPDNFQSRRPNTSFCFLDIRSPGLGDTAMYLCATSDVELAPVYEQYFGPGTRLTVT.